These T cell receptor beta chains were read from a single sample in a study of neurological immune-mediated disorders. TCRdb independently ran MiXCR on the 5' RACE reads; one entry per CDR3 protein. The repertoire includes tens of thousands of distinct CDR3 sequences, around 4.2% of them detected once, and 2.5% to 3.5% sits in the top ten. Sequencing input: PBMCs. These receptor sequences come from a man aged 45 to 65 with multiple sclerosis. CDR3s include the opening cysteine and the closing phenylalanine or tryptophan. A D gene is named only where the DNA matches it firmly. Clone size is stated in some rows and not others, as once, few, many or a class when expanded.

>-|TRBV5-1|TRBJ2-3|-
TGCGCCAGCAGCTTGGACCCGGCAGGTACAGATCCGCAGTATTTT
CASSLDPAGTDPQYF
>many|TRBV6-1|TRBJ2-1|TRBD2
TGTGCCAGCAGTGCTACTAGCGGGGGGGCCTACAATGAGCAGTTCTTC
CASSATSGGAYNEQFF
>-|TRBV20-1|TRBJ1-1|-
TGCAGTAACAGAGGGGGTCCAGTGAACACTGAAGCTTTCTTT
CSNRGGPVNTEAFF
>many|TRBV5-1|TRBJ2-7|TRBD2
TGCGCCAGCAGCCCTCGGGAGGGCCGGGTCGACGAGCAGTACTTC
CASSPREGRVDEQYF
>many|TRBV20-1|TRBJ2-5|-
TGCAGTGCTATCTGGGGAGAGACCCAGTACTTC
CSAIWGETQYF
>many|TRBV27|TRBJ2-5|TRBD2
TGTGCCAGCAGGCTAGCGGGGGGGCTGGAGACCCAGTACTTC
CASRLAGGLETQYF
>many|TRBV6-6|TRBJ2-1|-
TGTGCCAGCGAAGGACGGGGCAATGAGCAGTTCTTC
CASEGRGNEQFF
>many|TRBV6-5|TRBJ2-3|TRBD2
TGTGCCAGCAGTTACTCGCGGACTAGCGGGAAGATGGAGAGAGATACGCAGTATTTT
CASSYSRTSGKMERDTQYF
>many|TRBV5-1|TRBJ2-6|-
TGCGCCAGCAGCGTTGGACAAACTGGGGCCAACGTCCTGACTTTC
CASSVGQTGANVLTF
>many|TRBV5-1|TRBJ2-3|TRBD2
TGCGCCAGCAGCTTGTTGTCCGGCGGTCGGGGAATAGCGGGTACGCAGTATTTT
CASSLLSGGRGIAGTQYF
>many|TRBV11-2|TRBJ2-1|TRBD1
TGTGCCAGCAGCTTATCGACAGGGGGGAATGAGCAGTTCTTC
CASSLSTGGNEQFF
>many|TRBV5-1|TRBJ1-1|TRBD1
TGCGCCAGCAGCGGAGACAGGGTTAACACTGAAGCTTTCTTT
CASSGDRVNTEAFF
>many|TRBV5-1|TRBJ2-1|-
TGCGCCAGCCAGGGGGGTGACAGGGCCTACAATGAGCAGTTCTTC
CASQGGDRAYNEQFF
>many|TRBV5-1|TRBJ2-1|TRBD2
TGCGCCAGCAGCTTGCCGACTAGCGTTGAGCAGTTCTTC
CASSLPTSVEQFF
>many|TRBV5-1|TRBJ2-7|TRBD2
TGCGCCAGCAGCTCGACTAGCGGGGGGGAGTACGAGCAGTACTTC
CASSSTSGGEYEQYF
>many|TRBV4-1|TRBJ2-3|TRBD2
TGCGCCAGCAGTCTCTGGCTTCAGGGACTACCAGATACGCAGTATTTT
CASSLWLQGLPDTQYF
>many|TRBV12-3/TRBV12-4|TRBJ2-3|-
TGTGCCAGCAGTTTATTGGTGAGCCTCGGAGATACGCAGTATTTT
CASSLLVSLGDTQYF
>many|TRBV5-4|TRBJ2-2|-
TGTGCCAGCAGCTTGAACTCCGGGGAGCTGTTTTTT
CASSLNSGELFF
>few|TRBV5-1|TRBJ2-3|TRBD2
TGCGCCAGCAGCTCAGCGGGAGGGGGAGGCACAGATACGCAGTATTTT
CASSSAGGGGTDTQYF
>many|TRBV7-2|TRBJ1-1|TRBD1
TGTGCCAGCAGCTTACTGGCAGGGGGGCTGAACACTGAAGCTTTCTTT
CASSLLAGGLNTEAFF
>many|TRBV7-9|TRBJ2-7|-
TGTGCCAGCAGACTCCAGAACAGCTACGAGCAGTACTTC
CASRLQNSYEQYF
>few|TRBV5-1|TRBJ2-1|-
TGCGCCAGCAGCTTCCGCGACGGCCTTTCCTACAATGAGCAGTTCTTC
CASSFRDGLSYNEQFF
>many|TRBV7-2|TRBJ2-5|TRBD2
TGTGCCAGCAGCTACCAGACCGGACTAGCGGGGGGGCTGCGAGAGACCCAGTACTTC
CASSYQTGLAGGLRETQYF
>many|TRBV5-1|TRBJ2-1|TRBD1
TGCGCCAGCAGCTTGGTAGGTGGGACAGGGGAAGTTGGTCCATCTGAGCAGTTCTTC
CASSLVGGTGEVGPSEQFF
>many|TRBV14|TRBJ2-7|-
TGTGCCAGCAGCCGAATAAAGGGCTACGAGCAGTACTTC
CASSRIKGYEQYF
>many|TRBV18|TRBJ2-5|-
TGTGCCAGCTCACCACGGGAAACAGTCTACCAAGAGACCCAGTACTTC
CASSPRETVYQETQYF
>many|TRBV4-1|TRBJ2-7|-
TGCGCCAGCAGCCAAGTCGCCCGCTCTCAGCGCACCTACGAGCAGTACTTC
CASSQVARSQRTYEQYF
>few|TRBV20-1|TRBJ2-1|-
TGCAGTGCTAGAGAAACGGTCACGAATGAGCAGTTCTTC
CSARETVTNEQFF
>many|TRBV20-1|TRBJ1-1|-
TGCAGTGCTAGAGCTCTCACTGAAGCTTTCTTT
CSARALTEAFF
>many|TRBV5-1|TRBJ1-2|-
TGCGCCAGCGGAGCCGGGCCCCAGAAGGGCTACACCTTC
CASGAGPQKGYTF
>few|TRBV5-1|TRBJ2-3|-
TGCGCCAGCAGCATGGGACTCCATGAGTTCTCAGATACGCAGTATTTT
CASSMGLHEFSDTQYF
>-|TRBV5-1|TRBJ2-3|-
TGCGCCAGCAGCCCCTTCGTGGGGGACGCTAGCACAGATACGCAGTATTTT
CASSPFVGDASTDTQYF
>few|TRBV7-9|TRBJ1-5|-
TGTGCCAGCAGTATGGACGGCAATCAGCCCCAGCATTTT
CASSMDGNQPQHF
>many|TRBV7-2|TRBJ2-7|-
TGTGCCAGCAGCTTAGACATGGGGAGCTCCTACGAGCAGTACTTC
CASSLDMGSSYEQYF
>few|TRBV5-1|TRBJ1-6|-
TGCGCCAGCAGCTTCCCAAATTCACCCCTCAACTTT
CASSFPNSPLNF
>many|TRBV30|TRBJ2-7|-
TGTGCCTTCATTGACACGGAGCAGTACTTC
CAFIDTEQYF
>many|TRBV20-1|TRBJ1-1|-
TGCAGTGCTGGACAGAGGAACACTGAAGCTTTCTTT
CSAGQRNTEAFF
>many|TRBV5-1|TRBJ2-7|-
TGCGCCAGCAGGAGGGGGGAAGAGCAGTACTTC
CASRRGEEQYF
>many|TRBV29-1|TRBJ2-5|-
TGCAGCGTTGAACCGGATGCGAAGACCCAGTACTTC
CSVEPDAKTQYF
>few|TRBV12-3/TRBV12-4|TRBJ2-7|-
TGTGCCAGCAGTTTCATTTTAGGCGAGCAGTACTTC
CASSFILGEQYF
>-|TRBV5-5|TRBJ1-6|-
TGTGCCAGCAGCTTTGGACGTGGGGATTCACCCCTCAACTTT
CASSFGRGDSPLNF
>many|TRBV5-1|TRBJ2-3|-
TGCGCCAGCAGTGAGTTTGATACGCAGTATTTT
CASSEFDTQYF
>few|TRBV2|TRBJ2-7|-
TGTGCCAGCAGAAACCGGGAATCAGACTACGAGCAGTACTTC
CASRNRESDYEQYF
>many|TRBV12-3/TRBV12-4|TRBJ2-1|-
TGTGCCAGCAGAGGGGCTAACGGTTTAAGATCCTCCTACAATGAGCAGTTCTTC
CASRGANGLRSSYNEQFF
>many|TRBV5-1|TRBJ2-3|TRBD2
TGCGCCAGCAGCTTTTTGGGCGGGGGGCTCACAGATACGCAGTATTTT
CASSFLGGGLTDTQYF
>many|TRBV20-1|TRBJ1-2|-
TGCAGTGCTAGGGACAGATTCTATGGCTACACCTTC
CSARDRFYGYTF
>many|TRBV20-1|TRBJ1-5|-
TGCAGTGCTAGAGGTAGCAATCAGCCCCAGCATTTT
CSARGSNQPQHF
>many|TRBV7-2|TRBJ2-7|TRBD1
TGTGCCAGCAGCTTAGCGTCGGGACAGGGAGCCTACGAGCAGTACTTC
CASSLASGQGAYEQYF
>many|TRBV20-1|TRBJ1-3|-
TGCAGTGCTGGGCGGGGCTCTGGAAACACCATATATTTT
CSAGRGSGNTIYF
>many|TRBV5-1|TRBJ1-6|-
TGCGCCACATCCCTCGGGGCCTATAATTCACCCCTCAACTTT
CATSLGAYNSPLNF
>many|TRBV7-2|TRBJ2-7|-
TGTGCCAGCAGCTTCTGGGGATCCTACGAGCAGTACTTC
CASSFWGSYEQYF
>few|TRBV5-5|TRBJ2-5|-
TGTGCCAGCAGCTTGGTGTACGAGACCCAGTACTTC
CASSLVYETQYF
>many|TRBV28|TRBJ2-1|-
TGTGCCAGCACTGGGGGGGCCTCCTACAATGAGCAGTTCTTC
CASTGGASYNEQFF